This TCR beta chain was captured in a study of cytotoxic CD8 clonotypes in ibrutinib-treated CLL. In its sample, this clone was seen a few times. Its antigen is unknown. Notes on the study in general: Clonality (at baseline) was higher than in age-matched healthy donors and tracked circulating CD8+ T-cell counts.

Target depth was 1 in 200,000 to 1 in 1 million T cells, about 10x per clonotype. Here immunoSEQ multiplex PCR was the method, and the copy in TCRdb shows in-frame clones only, minus some. This sample has about 140,000 clones, with 75% to 80% found just once. Looked up from germline, CDR1 is MDHEN and CDR2 is SYDVKM. This CDR3 has 15 amino acids. Trimming shortened V by 5 bases and J by 6 bases, and 14 bases separated the two germline ends. This sample comprised PBMCs, obtained after 24 months of ibrutinib treatment. V is TRBV28 and J is TRBJ1-6, with D possibly TRBD1 on 5 matching bases. The receptor's source is a human donor with chronic lymphocytic leukemia. The CDR3 DNA sequence: TGTGCCAGCAGTACTCCGGGGGGACCTAATTCACCCCTCCACTTT. This translates into CASSTPGGPNSPLHF.